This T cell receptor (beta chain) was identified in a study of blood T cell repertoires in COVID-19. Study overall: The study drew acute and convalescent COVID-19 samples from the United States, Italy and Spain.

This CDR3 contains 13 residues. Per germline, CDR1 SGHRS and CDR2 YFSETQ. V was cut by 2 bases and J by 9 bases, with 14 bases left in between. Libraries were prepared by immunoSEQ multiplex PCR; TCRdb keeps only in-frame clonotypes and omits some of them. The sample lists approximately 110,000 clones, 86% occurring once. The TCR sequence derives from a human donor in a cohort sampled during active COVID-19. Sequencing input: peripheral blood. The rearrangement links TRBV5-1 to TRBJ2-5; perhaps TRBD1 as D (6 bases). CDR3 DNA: TGCGCCAGCAGCTTAACAGGGACCTCGCCCCAGTACTTC. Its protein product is CASSLTGTSPQYF.